This T cell receptor (beta chain) appears in the sequencing data of a study of tumor-infiltrating lymphocytes in primary liver carcinoma. The source material, roughly 18-30 mg of unsorted bulk tissue, was used to co-extract RNA and DNA. Those sampled were patients whose primary liver carcinoma was treated by surgical resection. With regard to this clonotype: A much larger clone sits a single nucleotide away, making a read error possible.

From roughly 0.5 ug total RNA, TCR beta cDNA was generated with a primer in the constant region. ARM-PCR was slightly modified, and three nested multiplex PCR rounds with it gave rise to the TCR beta libraries. Amplification in the first two PCR rounds was performed using TRBV1-TRBV30 forward primers and a C-beta reverse primer for approximately 10 cycles each. A single record per CDR3 protein comes from TCRdb applying MiXCR to the multiplex PCR reads. The sample records 80,000 or so distinct CDR3 sequences, approximately 69% being singletons. Germline CDR1 is MDHEN and CDR2 is SYDVKM. This CDR3 is built from 15 residues.

The rearrangement uses TRBV28 and TRBJ2-1; either TRBD1 or TRBD2 may fit D (5 bases each). The clonotype originates from a man in his forties or fifties with primary liver carcinoma and hepatitis B virus infection. Sequencing was carried out using tumor-adjacent normal liver tissue. The DNA for the CDR3 is TGTGTCAGCAGGATGAGGGACGGCTCCTACAATGAGCAGTTCTTC. Encoded protein: CVSRMRDGSYNEQFF.